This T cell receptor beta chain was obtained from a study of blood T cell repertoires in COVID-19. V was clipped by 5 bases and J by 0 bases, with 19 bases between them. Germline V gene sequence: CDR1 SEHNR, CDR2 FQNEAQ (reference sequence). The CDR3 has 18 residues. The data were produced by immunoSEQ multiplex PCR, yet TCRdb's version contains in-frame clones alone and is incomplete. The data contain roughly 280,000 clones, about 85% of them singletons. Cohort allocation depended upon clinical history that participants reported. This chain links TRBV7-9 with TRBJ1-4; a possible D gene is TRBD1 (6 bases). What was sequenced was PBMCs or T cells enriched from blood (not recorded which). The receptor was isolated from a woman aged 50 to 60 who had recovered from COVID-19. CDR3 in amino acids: CASSPIRGDLTTNEKLFF. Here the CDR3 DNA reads TGTGCCAGCAGCCCGATCAGGGGCGACTTAACAACTAATGAAAAACTGTTTTTT.